The sequence of this T cell receptor beta chain was determined in a study of early T cells in non-severe SARS-CoV-2 infection. Study-wide background: Whole-blood bulk RNA, unsorted, was sequenced, and chains were unpaired. The study's findings and limits: Anti-spike CD8 responses were favored in VDJdb matching, and private and CD4 specificities were missed.

Unique molecular identifiers tagged individual cDNA molecules. TCRdb recomputed calls from the 5' RACE reads with MiXCR, one row per CDR3 protein. The sample lists tens of thousands of distinct CDR3 sequences, about 6% occurring once. The CDR3 runs to 15 residues. V shed 5 bases and J shed 11 bases, with 22 bases lying between them. This clonotype has at least ten counts. Its antigen remains unidentified. The sample was whole blood, taken at baseline. V is TRBV12-3 or TRBV12-4 and J is TRBJ1-5; D is unclear. The receptor was derived from an adult who was a healthcare worker with PCR-confirmed SARS-CoV-2 infection or an uninfected control (not recorded which). CDR3 bases: TGTGCCAGCAGTAGTACACGGCCGCCGCGCGGGGCCCAGCATTTT. It yields the protein CASSSTRPPRGAQHF.